The 27 T cell receptor beta chains given below trace back to one sample, sequenced in a study of T-cell memory formation after mild COVID-19. TCRdb re-derived calls from the 5' RACE reads in MiXCR, one entry per CDR3 protein. The data show approximately 150,000 distinct CDR3 sequences, with around 5.8% seen just once and just over 2% held by the top ten. The sample consisted of PBMCs or a T cell subset sorted from them (not recorded which). All receptors derive from an adult woman who had mild COVID-19 (a few samples of this study predate the infection). Cell type and time point are not known.

This clonotype was recorded at least ten times. This CDR3 is CASSLNYRLAGGVVGEQFF. DNA of the CDR3: TGTGCCAGCAGCCTCAATTATAGGCTAGCGGGAGGGGTAGTTGGTGAGCAGTTCTTC. The chain joins TRBV12-3 or TRBV12-4 to TRBJ2-1, with 12 bases that match TRBD2. The CDR3 runs 19 residues. The V gene end was trimmed by 6 bases and the J gene end by 9 bases; junction bases not matched to a gene: 21.

The chain links TRBV5-5 to TRBJ2-1; possibly TRBD2 for D (6 bases). The CDR3 has 15 residues. Trimming took 7 bases from V and 0 from J, leaving 14 bases between them. Germline V lookup: CDR1 SGHKS, CDR2 YYEKEE (reference sequence). The CDR3 DNA is TGTGCCAGCTCCCGGGAGAGCGGCTCCTACAATGAGCAGTTCTTC. Protein product: CASSRESGSYNEQFF.

This clonotype was counted a few times. The chain carries TRBV2 and TRBJ1-1, with 10 bases lining up with TRBD1. CDR1 is SNHLY, CDR2 FYNNEI, per germline. The ends lost 6 bases at V and 11 bases at J; junction bases unmatched: 9. The CDR3 extends over 13 amino acids. Here the CDR3 reads CASRATPGQGAFF. Here the CDR3 DNA reads TGTGCCAGCAGAGCTACACCGGGACAGGGGGCTTTCTTT.

This clonotype was found many times. The chain joins TRBV7-3 to TRBJ2-1, with 7 bases that match TRBD2. The CDR3 is 14 amino acids. Germline assignment: CDR1 SGHTA and CDR2 FQGTGA. With V trimmed by 5 bases and J by 8 bases, 9 bases remained unmatched. The CDR3 reads CASSPGLPGDEQFF. CDR3 nucleotides: TGTGCCAGCAGCCCGGGACTACCTGGGGATGAGCAGTTCTTC.

This clonotype was seen repeatedly, ten times or more. The chain couples TRBV10-3 to TRBJ2-7; maybe TRBD2 (5 bases). The CDR3 loop spans 13 amino acids. Trimming stripped 0 bases from V and 4 bases from J, with 7 bases between. Germline CDR1 and CDR2: ENHRY and SYGVKD. The CDR3, as DNA: TGTGCCATCAGTGAGTCGACGGGGTACGAGCAGTACTTC. Translated, it gives CAISESTGYEQYF.

The table lists this clonotype with many counts. The chain combines TRBV7-3 with TRBJ2-2; D is unresolved. Trimming cost V 1 base and J 2 bases, with 5 bases left between them. CDR3 length: 14 amino acids. From germline, CDR1 is SGHTA and CDR2 FQGTGA. The CDR3 DNA sequence: TGTGCCAGCAGCTTAAACCCCAACACCGGGGAGCTGTTTTTT. Translated: CASSLNPNTGELFF.

The sample holds a few counts of this clonotype. The V gene is TRBV3-1, the J gene TRBJ2-5; the match to TRBD2 covers 9 bases. The CDR3 covers 13 residues. Germline CDR1 LGHDT, CDR2 YNNKEL (reference sequence). Trimming cost V 10 bases and J 1 base; bases outside gene matches: 4. DNA for the CDR3: TGTGCCATCGGGGGACTAGCCCAAGAGACCCAGTACTTC. Translating gives CAIGGLAQETQYF.

At least ten counts were recorded for this clonotype. This chain links TRBV20-1 with TRBJ2-7; D unclear. V was cut by 0 bases and J by 3 bases, with 15 bases left in between. The CDR3 is made up of 15 amino acids. Germline values: CDR1 DFQATT, CDR2 SNEGSKA (reference sequence). The chain's CDR3 is CSARDFRTMVYEQYF. The CDR3 DNA reads as TGCAGTGCTAGAGATTTCCGCACAATGGTCTACGAGCAGTACTTC.

This chain joins TRBV19 and TRBJ2-7; D might be TRBD1 or TRBD2, each matching 5 bases. This CDR3 spans 18 amino acids. CDR1 and CDR2 from the germline V gene are LNHDA and SQIVND (reference sequence). V was trimmed by 3 bases and J by 1 base, leaving 22 bases between them. In DNA form, the CDR3 reads TGTGCCAGTAGTATTCACCCGGGGATAGACAGCAGGTCCTACGAGCAGTACTTC. As protein: CASSIHPGIDSRSYEQYF.

Many counts were recorded for this clonotype. The J gene is TRBJ2-2, the V gene TRBV3-1; possibly TRBD1 or TRBD2 for D (5 bases each). The CDR3 sequence is 14 residues long. The germline V gene has CDR1 LGHDT and CDR2 YNNKEL (reference sequence). V was clipped by 4 bases and J by 7 bases, with 13 bases between them. The CDR3: CASSPGTFYGELFF. The CDR3 nucleotides read TGTGCCAGCAGCCCCGGGACCTTCTACGGGGAGCTGTTTTTT.

This clonotype showed up many times. The genes are TRBV25-1 and TRBJ2-1; TRBD2 matches at 16 bases. The CDR3 length is 20 residues. With V trimmed by 4 bases and J by 2 bases, 11 bases remained unmatched. From germline, CDR1 is MGHDK and CDR2 SYGVNS. The chain's CDR3 is CASSGPGTSGRASTYNEQFF. In DNA, the CDR3 is TGTGCCAGCAGTGGACCCGGGACTAGCGGGAGGGCCTCCACCTACAATGAGCAGTTCTTC.

This clonotype was counted many times. This chain connects TRBV9 to TRBJ2-1; D is perhaps TRBD1 (7 bases). The CDR3 spans 18 residues. The germline CDR1 and CDR2 sequences are SGDLS and YYNGEE. V was shortened by 2 bases and J by 0 bases, with 18 bases between the two germline ends. The CDR3 DNA is TGTGCCAGCAGCGTGGCCCCGGCAGGGGGGATCTCCTACAATGAGCAGTTCTTC. Translation: CASSVAPAGGISYNEQFF.

This clonotype was seen repeatedly, ten times or more. The J gene is TRBJ2-1, the V gene TRBV9, with no clear D. The germline V and J ends were trimmed by 0 bases and 3 bases, with 10 bases remaining between them. This CDR3 is built from 15 residues. Per germline, CDR1 SGDLS and CDR2 YYNGEE. In DNA form, the CDR3 reads TGTGCCAGCAGCGTAGTAGGTGTGGGCTACAATGAGCAGTTCTTC. This gives the protein CASSVVGVGYNEQFF.

This chain joins TRBV7-9 and TRBJ1-1; D remains ambiguous. CDR1 SEHNR and CDR2 FQNEAQ come from the germline V gene (reference sequence). CDR3 length: 13 residues. The V and J ends lost 3 bases and 6 bases respectively, with 11 bases between them. For the CDR3, the DNA is TGTGCCAGCAGCTTGGGAGTGACGGCTGAAGCTTTCTTT. Translation gives CASSLGVTAEAFF.

CDR3 sequence: CASSLAGTQGNEQYF. In DNA form, the CDR3 reads TGTGCCAGCAGCTTAGCGGGGACCCAGGGGAACGAGCAGTACTTC. The rearrangement joins TRBV7-9 to TRBJ2-7; D perhaps matches TRBD1 (6 bases). Trimming took 0 bases from V and 5 from J, leaving 14 bases between them. Germline V gives CDR1 SEHNR, CDR2 FQNEAQ (reference sequence). This CDR3 has 15 amino acids.

The V call is TRBV20-1, the J call TRBJ1-2, with D possibly TRBD1 on 6 matching bases. Germline V gene data show CDR1 as DFQATT and CDR2 as SNEGSKA (reference sequence). With 5 bases removed from V and 3 bases from J, the gap between germline ends came to 10 bases. This CDR3 spans 12 amino acids. The CDR3 sequence is CSASGEHYGYTF. As DNA, the CDR3 is TGCAGTGCTTCAGGGGAACACTATGGCTACACCTTC.

This clonotype was seen repeatedly, ten times or more. V gene TRBV24-1 combines with J gene TRBJ2-5; 7 positions match TRBD1. CDR3 length equals 16 residues. Germline assignment: CDR1 KGHDR and CDR2 SFDVKD. After removal of 4 bases from V and 3 bases from J, the junction contained 10 bases not matched to a gene. In DNA, the CDR3 is TGTGCCACCAGTGACCAAGACAGGGCGGCCGAAGAGACCCAGTACTTC. It translates to CATSDQDRAAEETQYF.

The table lists this clonotype with a few counts. The chain carries TRBV5-1 and TRBJ2-7; 7 nucleotides line up with TRBD1. The CDR3 runs 15 residues. V lost 0 bases and J lost 9; bases outside the gene matches: 12. Looked up from germline, CDR1 is SGHRS and CDR2 is YFSETQ. The CDR3, as DNA: TGCGCCAGCAGCTTGGTTGGGACAGAAGGAAAAGGGCAGTACTTC. Protein sequence: CASSLVGTEGKGQYF.

There are many counts of this clonotype. The J gene is TRBJ2-1, the V gene TRBV6-5; 9 bases map to TRBD1. V was pared by 8 bases and J by 6 bases, with 5 bases of the junction left unmatched. The V gene's germline CDR1 is MNHEY and CDR2 SVGAGI. This CDR3 spans 13 amino acids. The DNA of the CDR3 is TGTGCCAGCCGGGACAGGGACCGCAATGAGCAGTTCTTC. Its translation is CASRDRDRNEQFF.

The rearrangement links TRBV11-3 to TRBJ2-3; D is unclear. Per the germline V gene, CDR1 is SGHNT and CDR2 is YENEEA. V was shortened by 6 bases and J by 7 bases, with 14 bases between the two germline ends. This CDR3 comprises 13 residues. In nucleotides, the CDR3 is TGTGCCAGCAGATCCCCAGGCGGTAATACGCAGTATTTT. Protein sequence: CASRSPGGNTQYF.

This clonotype was seen only a few times. The chain couples TRBV7-2 to TRBJ2-6, with D possibly being TRBD1 or TRBD2 (5 bases each). V lost 3 bases to trimming and J lost 0 bases, with 18 bases between them. This CDR3 has 19 amino acids. The germline V gene has CDR1 SGHTA and CDR2 FQGNSA. As DNA, the CDR3 is TGTGCCAGCAGCTTTTCCACGGCCGGGGCTAGCTCTGGGGCCAACGTCCTGACTTTC. It translates to CASSFSTAGASSGANVLTF.

This clonotype was counted a few times. The gene calls are TRBV19 and TRBJ1-5; a weak D match, TRBD1 (5 bases). Germline lookup yields CDR1 LNHDA and CDR2 SQIVND (reference sequence). The CDR3 runs to 15 residues. V was cut by 5 bases and J by 3 bases, with 14 bases left in between. CDR3 DNA: TGTGCCAGTAGTTCGCAGGGTGGACTCAATCAGCCCCAGCATTTT. It encodes CASSSQGGLNQPQHF.

This clonotype was seen more than once but under ten times. The CDR3 reads CASSQQSLMNTEAFF. The DNA for the CDR3 is TGTGCCAGCAGCCAACAGAGTCTAATGAACACTGAAGCTTTCTTT. The V gene is TRBV14, the J gene TRBJ1-1; D remains ambiguous. Trimming removed 2 bases at V and 0 bases at J, with 10 bases between. Germline V gives CDR1 SGHDN, CDR2 FVKESK. The CDR3 is 15 amino acids. The whole variable domain, filled in from reference TRBV14 and TRBJ1-1, reads EAGVTQFPSHSVIEKGQTVTLRCDPISGHDNLYWYRRVMGKEIKFLLHFVKESKQDESGMPNNRFLAERTGGTYSTLKVQPAELEDSGVYFCASSQQSLMNTEAFFGQGTRLTVV.

This clonotype was counted once. The genes are TRBV6-2 or TRBV6-3 and TRBJ2-5, with D uncertain. Trimming cost V 6 bases and J 5 bases, with 19 bases left between them. The CDR3 is 15 residues long. The germline V gene encodes CDR1 MNHEY and CDR2 SVGEGT. The CDR3 loop reads CASSRPLGARETQYF. CDR3 DNA: TGTGCCAGCAGCCGCCCCTTAGGCGCAAGGGAGACCCAGTACTTC.

Many counts were recorded for this clonotype. The gene calls are TRBV18 and TRBJ2-1; a possible D gene is TRBD1 (6 bases). Germline V gives CDR1 KGHSH, CDR2 LQKENI. Trimming stripped 5 bases from V and 0 bases from J, with 8 bases between. This CDR3 spans 14 amino acids. The CDR3, as DNA: TGTGCCAGCTCAGGGGGCCCCTCCTACAATGAGCAGTTCTTC. Translated: CASSGGPSYNEQFF.

Many counts were recorded for this clonotype. This chain connects TRBV27 to TRBJ2-7, with D possibly being TRBD1 (6 bases). The CDR3 is 15 residues long. The germline V gene has CDR1 MNHEY and CDR2 SMNVEV (reference sequence). Trimming pared 3 bases from V and 3 bases from J, leaving 15 bases between. The CDR3 spells CASSFGSRGIYEQYF. DNA for the CDR3: TGTGCCAGCAGTTTCGGGTCCAGGGGTATCTACGAGCAGTACTTC.

This clonotype was picked up many times. The chain has TRBV7-2 and TRBJ2-3, with D tentatively TRBD1 or TRBD2 (5 bases each). The CDR3 contains 14 residues. Looked up from germline, CDR1 is SGHTA and CDR2 is FQGNSA. V was shortened by 8 bases and J by 2 bases, with 14 bases between the two germline ends. CDR3 residues: CASSPGRITDTQYF. The CDR3 bases are TGTGCCAGCTCCCCGGGACGAATCACAGATACGCAGTATTTT. Variable domain in full (rest from reference TRBV7-2 and TRBJ2-3): GAGVSQSPSNKVTEKGKDVELRCDPISGHTALYWYRQSLGQGLEFLIYFQGNSAPDKSGLPSDRFSAERTGGSVSTLTIQRTQQEDSAVYLCASSPGRITDTQYFGPGTRLTVL.